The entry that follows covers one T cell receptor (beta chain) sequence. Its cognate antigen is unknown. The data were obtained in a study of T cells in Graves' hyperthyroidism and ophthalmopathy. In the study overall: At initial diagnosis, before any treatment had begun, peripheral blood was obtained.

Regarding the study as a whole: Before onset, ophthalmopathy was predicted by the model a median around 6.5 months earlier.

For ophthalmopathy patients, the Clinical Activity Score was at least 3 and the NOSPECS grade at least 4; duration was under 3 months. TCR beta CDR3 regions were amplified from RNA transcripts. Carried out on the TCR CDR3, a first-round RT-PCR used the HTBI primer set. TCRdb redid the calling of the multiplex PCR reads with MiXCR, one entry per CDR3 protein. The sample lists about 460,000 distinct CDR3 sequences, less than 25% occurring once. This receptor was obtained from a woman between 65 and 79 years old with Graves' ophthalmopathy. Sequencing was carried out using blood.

The CDR3 protein is CASSPAANTEAFF. In DNA form, the CDR3 reads TGTGCCAGCAGCCCCGCAGCGAACACTGAAGCTTTCTTT. The rearrangement links TRBV5-4 to TRBJ1-1; D gene uncertain. This CDR3 is 13 amino acids long. The V gene lost 4 bases and the J gene lost 1 base, with 8 bases spanning the gap. From germline, CDR1 is SGHNT and CDR2 YYREEE (reference sequence). Full variable domain (missing parts from reference TRBV5-4 and TRBJ1-1): ETGVTQSPTHLIKTRGQQVTLRCSSQSGHNTVSWYQQALGQGPQFIFQYYREEENGRGNFPPRFSGLQFPNYSSELNVNALELDDSALYLCASSPAANTEAFFGQGTRLTVV.